What follows are 15 T cell receptor beta chains derived from one specimen sequenced in a study of T cells in Graves' hyperthyroidism and ophthalmopathy. Amplified TCR beta CDR3 regions came from RNA transcripts. The TCR CDR3 first-round RT-PCR relied on the HTBI primer set. TCRdb redid the calling of the multiplex PCR reads with MiXCR, one entry per CDR3 protein. The table shows over 700,000 distinct CDR3 sequences, with 30% to 40% occurring only once. Sequenced input: blood. The source of these receptors is a woman in her thirties or forties with Graves' hyperthyroidism.

In this sample, this clonotype turned up many times. The V call is TRBV9, the J call TRBJ1-2; TRBD1 might be the D (6 bases). Trimming shortened V by 4 bases and J by 5 bases, and 12 bases separated the two germline ends. Germline V gene data show CDR1 as SGDLS and CDR2 as YYNGEE. CDR3 length: 13 amino acids. CDR3: CASSSQGWYGYTF. CDR3 sequence (DNA): TGTGCCAGCAGCTCACAGGGATGGTATGGCTACACCTTC. The variable domain in full, with the rest retrieved from reference TRBV9 and TRBJ1-2, is DSGVTQTPKHLITATGQRVTLRCSPRSGDLSVYWYQQSLDQGLQFLIQYYNGEERAKGNILERFSAQQFPDLHSELNLSSLELGDSALYFCASSSQGWYGYTFGSGTRLTVV.

This clonotype was detected many times. The V call is TRBV9, the J call TRBJ2-6; no definite D call. The ends were cut back, 0 bases at V and 0 bases at J, with 7 bases in the middle. The CDR3 sequence is 16 residues long. Germline loops: CDR1 SGDLS, CDR2 YYNGEE. The CDR3 sequence is CASSVERSSGANVLTF. CDR3 nucleotide sequence: TGTGCCAGCAGCGTAGAACGGAGCTCTGGGGCCAACGTCCTGACTTTC.

This clonotype was counted a few times. This chain connects TRBV11-2 to TRBJ2-7, with 7 bases identical to TRBD2. Germline V gene sequence: CDR1 SGHAT, CDR2 FQNNGV. The V and J ends lost 5 bases and 5 bases, in that order; junction bases with no gene match: 18. The CDR3 totals 17 residues. The CDR3 protein is CASSPRSGGGSIHEQYF. The CDR3 DNA is TGTGCCAGCAGCCCGCGGTCGGGTGGCGGGAGTATCCACGAGCAGTACTTC.

A word on this clonotype: The conserved phenylalanine or tryptophan is not found at the CDR3 terminus, so this likely reflects a read error. The chain uses TRBV7-2 and TRBJ1-2; D remains unclear. CDR3 length: 13 amino acids. Trimming shortened V by 1 base and J by 4 bases, and 7 bases separated the two germline ends. Germline V gene data show CDR1 as SGHTA and CDR2 as FQGNSA. In DNA form, the CDR3 reads TGTGCCAGCAGCTTAGACTCCCCCTATGGCTACACCCTC. Protein: CASSLDSPYGYTL.

This clonotype occurred many times. The J gene is TRBJ2-7, the V gene TRBV7-2; 8 bases match TRBD1. Trimming removed 5 bases from V and 2 bases from J; junction bases left unmatched: 5. The CDR3 is 14 amino acids. Germline V gene sequence: CDR1 SGHTA, CDR2 FQGNSA. The CDR3 nucleotides are TGTGCCAGCAGCCTACAGGGGGGACCCTACGAGCAGTACTTC. Its translation: CASSLQGGPYEQYF.

The CDR3 region has the DNA TGTGCCAGCAGCCAAGAAAGCCGGGCCGAACAGGGCTACACCTTC. It yields the protein CASSQESRAEQGYTF. The rearrangement joins TRBV6-5 to TRBJ1-2; no reliable D call. V lost 6 bases, J lost 8 bases, and 22 bases lay in between. Germline V gene sequence: CDR1 MNHEY, CDR2 SVGAGI. The CDR3 has 15 residues.

The chain couples TRBV25-1 to TRBJ2-7; the match to TRBD2 covers 9 bases. With V trimmed by 5 bases and J by 5 bases, 10 bases remained unmatched. The CDR3 contains 15 residues. In germline, CDR1 is MGHDK, CDR2 SYGVNS. CDR3 amino acids: CASSPWEASGNEQYF. DNA of the CDR3: TGTGCCAGCAGTCCATGGGAAGCTAGCGGGAACGAGCAGTACTTC.

This clonotype was recorded at least ten times. The V gene is TRBV12-3 or TRBV12-4, the J gene TRBJ1-3; the D is unclear. Deletions cut 8 bases from V and 0 bases from J, with 11 bases between. The CDR3 runs to 14 residues. CDR3: CASLLGLSGNTIYF. CDR3 DNA sequence: TGTGCCAGCCTCCTCGGACTCTCTGGAAACACCATATATTTT.

The rearrangement joins TRBV20-1 to TRBJ1-1, with 8 bases that match TRBD1. Germline assignment: CDR1 DFQATT and CDR2 SNEGSKA (reference sequence). CDR3 length: 17 residues. The CDR3 sequence: CSARIWTGSSMNTEAFF. The CDR3 region has the DNA TGCAGCGCCAGAATCTGGACAGGGAGCAGTATGAACACTGAAGCTTTCTTT.

V is TRBV20-1 and J is TRBJ1-1; the D is unclear. Trimming shortened V by 6 bases and J by 3 bases, and 17 bases separated the two germline ends. The CDR3 loop spans 14 amino acids. Germline V gene lookup returns CDR1 DFQATT and CDR2 SNEGSKA (reference sequence). The CDR3 DNA reads as TGCAGTGCCGCCGCCGGGATTGGGGACACTGAAGCTTTCTTT. Translating it yields CSAAAGIGDTEAFF.

As to this clonotype: Its ends do not fully match the called genes, so a read error is possible. This sequence joins TRBV19 and TRBJ1-1, with D hard to call. The CDR3 runs 13 residues. Per the germline V gene, CDR1 is LNHDA and CDR2 is SQIVND (reference sequence). In DNA form, the CDR3 reads TGTGCCTGTAGTATGACCGCGAGCACTGAAGCTTTCTTT. Translation: CACSMTASTEAFF.

V and J are TRBV6-5 and TRBJ2-4; 10 bases map to TRBD1. The CDR3 totals 15 residues. CDR1 and CDR2 (germline): MNHEY, SVGAGI. Trimming took 6 bases from V and 7 from J; bases not matched to a gene: 9. CDR3 sequence (DNA): TGTGCCAGCAGCTATATGACAGGGGGCAGGAACATTCAGTACTTC. It translates to CASSYMTGGRNIQYF.

The V gene is TRBV5-5, the J gene TRBJ2-7, with D hard to call. The CDR3 has 15 amino acids. The V and J ends lost 4 bases and 1 base respectively, with 15 bases between them. The germline V gene encodes CDR1 SGHKS and CDR2 YYEKEE (reference sequence). In DNA, the CDR3 is TGTGCCAGCAGCATTGGGGATATAGGTTCCTACGAGCAGTACTTC. Its protein product is CASSIGDIGSYEQYF.

This clonotype occurred many times. The rearrangement uses TRBV4-2 and TRBJ1-5; D not resolved. This CDR3 has 16 residues. The germline V gene encodes CDR1 LGHNA and CDR2 YNFKEQ. V was pared by 0 bases and J by 6 bases, with 15 bases between. The CDR3 loop is CASSQDGEDPAQPQHF. The CDR3 DNA reads TGTGCCAGCAGCCAAGACGGCGAGGATCCCGCTCAGCCCCAGCATTTT.

The V and J genes are TRBV12-5 and TRBJ2-7; D is undetermined. The CDR3 covers 11 residues. Deletions cut 4 bases from V and 7 bases from J, with 8 bases between. Germline V lookup: CDR1 LGHNT, CDR2 FRNRAP. The CDR3 nucleotides read TGTGCTAGTGGTTCCTCTCGTGAGCAGTACTTC. Translating it yields CASGSSREQYF.